One T cell receptor (beta chain) is described in this entry. Per the germline V gene, CDR1 is SNHLY and CDR2 is FYNNEI. This CDR3 has 15 amino acids. V dropped 4 bases and J dropped 7 bases, with 14 bases sitting between them. No treatment of any kind had been given to any patient before thyroid surgery. The sample belongs to a study of metastatic and nonmetastatic thyroid tumors. In the study overall: Across blood and tumor or nodule tissue, repertoires from malignant and benign thyroid patients were compared with one another.

MiXCR was used by TCRdb to re-call the PCR reads. The sample holds roughly 15,000 clones, roughly a fifth seen once. The genes are TRBV2 and TRBJ1-6; D perhaps matches TRBD1 (5 bases). The TCR sequence derives from a female donor with papillary thyroid cancer or a benign thyroid nodule (not recorded which). Some clones in this sample may be carry-over from other donors' samples. The sequenced sample consisted of blood. In nucleotides, the CDR3 is TGTGCCAGCAGTGTATCAGGGAATCCCAATTCACCCCTCCACTTT. As protein: CASSVSGNPNSPLHF.